This T cell receptor (beta chain) derives from a study of blood T cell dynamics during melanoma immunotherapy. Profiled with immunoSEQ multiplex PCR; TCRdb holds only in-frame clones, not every one. Of about 5,600 clones in the sample, 84% were seen once. Time point noted: week 3, after first cycle of checkpoint inhibitor. Disease control meant complete response, partial response or stable disease at 12 weeks. Patients had no prior systemic cancer treatment, immunosuppressants or other active cancers. This receptor was obtained from a human donor with melanoma. Some clones in this sample may be carry-over from other donors' samples. The specimen was blood, collected from a patient treated with checkpoint blockade.

The DNA of the CDR3 is TGTGCCAGCAGCAGCGGGCCAGCCAAAAACATTCAGTACTTC. It yields the protein CASSSGPAKNIQYF. The chain carries TRBV7-2 and TRBJ2-4, with D perhaps TRBD2 (6 bases). The CDR3 runs to 14 residues. The ends were cut back, 5 bases at V and 0 bases at J, with 8 bases in the middle. CDR1 is SGHTA, CDR2 FQGNSA, per germline. Supplemented by reference TRBV7-2 and TRBJ2-4, the full variable domain reads GAGVSQSPSNKVTEKGKDVELRCDPISGHTALYWYRQSLGQGLEFLIYFQGNSAPDKSGLPSDRFSAERTGGSVSTLTIQRTQQEDSAVYLCASSSGPAKNIQYFGAGTRLSVL.